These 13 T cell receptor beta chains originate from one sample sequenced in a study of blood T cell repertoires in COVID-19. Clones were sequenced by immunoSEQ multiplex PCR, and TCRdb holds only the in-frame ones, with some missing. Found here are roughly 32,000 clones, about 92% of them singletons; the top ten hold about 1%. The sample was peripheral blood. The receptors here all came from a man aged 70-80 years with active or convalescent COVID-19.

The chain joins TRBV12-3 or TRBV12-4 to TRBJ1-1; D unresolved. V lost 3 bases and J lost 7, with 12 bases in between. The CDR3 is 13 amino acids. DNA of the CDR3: TGTGCCAGCAGTTTCCCAGACAAAGGTGAAGCTTTCTTT. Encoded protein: CASSFPDKGEAFF.

CDR3 nucleotide sequence: TGTGCCAGCAGTCTACGGACAGGGGGAGGCACTGAAGCTTTCTTT. Encoded protein: CASSLRTGGGTEAFF. V usage is TRBV28 and J usage is TRBJ1-1, with 10 bases fitting TRBD1. This CDR3 is built from 15 residues. From germline, CDR1 is MDHEN and CDR2 SYDVKM. The V segment lost 5 bases and the J segment 4 bases; nucleotides outside the gene matches: 7.

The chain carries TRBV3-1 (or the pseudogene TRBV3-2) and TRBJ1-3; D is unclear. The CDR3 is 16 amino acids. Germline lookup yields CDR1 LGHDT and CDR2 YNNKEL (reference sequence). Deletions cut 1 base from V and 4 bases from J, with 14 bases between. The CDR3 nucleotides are TGTGCCAGCAGCCAAGTCGGGAGGGATCCCGGAAACACCATATATTTT. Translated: CASSQVGRDPGNTIYF.

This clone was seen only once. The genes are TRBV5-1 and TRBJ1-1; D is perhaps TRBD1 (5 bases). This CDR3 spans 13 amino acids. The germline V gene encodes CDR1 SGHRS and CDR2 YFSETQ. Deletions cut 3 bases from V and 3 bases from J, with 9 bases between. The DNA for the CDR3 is TGCGCCAGCAGCTCCAGGGTTGACACTGAAGCTTTCTTT. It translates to CASSSRVDTEAFF.

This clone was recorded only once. The CDR3: CASSWPGLAGEQYF. CDR3 coding DNA: TGTGCCAGCAGCTGGCCGGGACTAGCGGGCGAGCAGTACTTC. The chain recombines TRBV11-2 with TRBJ2-7; 12 positions agree with TRBD2. J lost 6 bases, V lost 4 bases, and 4 bases had no gene match. Looked up from germline, CDR1 is SGHAT and CDR2 is FQNNGV. The CDR3 length is 14 residues.

The CDR3 coding sequence is TGTGCCAGCAGCCAGTCTCCCGGGGGCAGGGGGCCCACAGATACGCAGTATTTT. Translated, it gives CASSQSPGGRGPTDTQYF. V gene TRBV3-1 (or the pseudogene TRBV3-2) combines with J gene TRBJ2-3, with 8 positions matching TRBD1. V lost 3 bases to trimming and J lost 2 bases; unmatched junction nucleotides: 13. The germline V gene has CDR1 LGHDT and CDR2 YNNKEL (reference sequence). The CDR3 runs to 18 residues.

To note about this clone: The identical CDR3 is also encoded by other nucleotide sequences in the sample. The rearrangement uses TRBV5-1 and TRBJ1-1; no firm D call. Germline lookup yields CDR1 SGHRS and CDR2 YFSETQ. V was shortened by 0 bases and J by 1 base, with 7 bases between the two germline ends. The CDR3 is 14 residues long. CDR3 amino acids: CASSLGAGNTEAFF. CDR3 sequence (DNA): TGCGCCAGCAGCTTGGGTGCGGGGAACACTGAAGCTTTCTTT.

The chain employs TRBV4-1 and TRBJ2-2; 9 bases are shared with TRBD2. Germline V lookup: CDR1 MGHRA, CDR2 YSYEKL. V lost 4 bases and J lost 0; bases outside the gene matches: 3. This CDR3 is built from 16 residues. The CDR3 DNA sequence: TGCGCCAGCAGCCGTAGCGGGGGACCGAACACCGGGGAGCTGTTTTTT. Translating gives CASSRSGGPNTGELFF.

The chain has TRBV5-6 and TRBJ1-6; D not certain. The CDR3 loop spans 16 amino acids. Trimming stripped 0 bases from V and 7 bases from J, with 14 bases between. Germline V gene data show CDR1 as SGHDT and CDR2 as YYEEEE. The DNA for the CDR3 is TGTGCCAGCAGCTTGGGGTCAGGCCGGGAGAATTCACCCCTCCACTTT. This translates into CASSLGSGRENSPLHF.

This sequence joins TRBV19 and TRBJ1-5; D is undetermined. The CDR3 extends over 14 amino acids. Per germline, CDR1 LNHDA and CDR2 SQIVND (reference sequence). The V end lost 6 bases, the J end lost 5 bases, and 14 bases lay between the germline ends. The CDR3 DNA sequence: TGTGCCAGTAGGGACGGAGGGCAGTATCAGCCCCAGCATTTT. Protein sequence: CASRDGGQYQPQHF.

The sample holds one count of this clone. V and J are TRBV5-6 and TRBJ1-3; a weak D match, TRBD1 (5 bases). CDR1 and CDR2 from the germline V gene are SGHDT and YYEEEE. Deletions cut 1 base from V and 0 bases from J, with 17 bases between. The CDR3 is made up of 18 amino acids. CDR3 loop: CASSLLSGRGSSGNTIYF. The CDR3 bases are TGTGCCAGCAGCTTGCTCAGCGGGAGGGGTTCCTCTGGAAACACCATATATTTT.

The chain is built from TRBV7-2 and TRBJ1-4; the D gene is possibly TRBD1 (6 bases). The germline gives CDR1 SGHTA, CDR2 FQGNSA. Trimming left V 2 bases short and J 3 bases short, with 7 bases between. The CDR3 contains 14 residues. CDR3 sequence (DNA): TGTGCCAGCAGCTTAACAGGGTCTAATGAAAAACTGTTTTTT. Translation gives CASSLTGSNEKLFF.

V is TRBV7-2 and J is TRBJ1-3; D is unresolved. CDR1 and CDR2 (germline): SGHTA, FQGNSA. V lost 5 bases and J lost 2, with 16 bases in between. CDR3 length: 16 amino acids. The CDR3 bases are TGTGCCAGCAGCCTCACTCATCCGGGTGCTGGAAACACCATATATTTT. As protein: CASSLTHPGAGNTIYF.